This T cell receptor beta chain was identified during a study of blood T cell repertoires in COVID-19. Study details: The United States, Italy and Spain supplied acute and convalescent COVID-19 samples. Nucleic acid was either cDNA or gDNA, and it came from T cells, B-cell-depleted T cells, or PBMCs.

This CDR3 spans 14 amino acids. Germline loops: CDR1 LGHNA, CDR2 YNFKEQ. Between the trimmed V and J ends, which lost 1 base and 5 bases, there was a span of 6 bases. Sequencing was performed with immunoSEQ multiplex PCR; in TCRdb, only in-frame clones are kept and a portion is missing. Here the sample spans 200,000 to 250,000 clones, about 87% being singletons. This chain joins TRBV4-2 and TRBJ1-6, with D hard to call. The receptor was derived from a woman aged 25 to 39 who had been exposed to COVID-19. The sequenced sample was PBMCs or T cells enriched from blood (not recorded which). In nucleotides, the CDR3 is TGTGCCAGCAGCCAAGCGGTGGATAATTCACCCCTCCACTTT. Residues: CASSQAVDNSPLHF.